The 27 T cell receptor beta chains reported below all come from one sample, sequenced in a study of early T cells in non-severe SARS-CoV-2 infection. TCRdb recomputed calls from the 5' RACE reads with MiXCR, one row per CDR3 protein. The data hold around 67,000 distinct CDR3 sequences, with 11% observed a single time. Sequenced input: whole blood. These receptors were collected from an adult who was a healthcare worker with PCR-confirmed SARS-CoV-2 infection or an uninfected control (not recorded which).

The rearrangement joins TRBV12-3 or TRBV12-4 to TRBJ2-3; D remains unclear. The germline V and J ends were trimmed by 3 bases and 2 bases, with 15 bases remaining between them. The CDR3 sequence is 16 residues long. CDR3 region: CASSLDRARVTDTQYF. CDR3 DNA: TGTGCCAGCAGTTTGGACCGGGCAAGGGTCACAGATACGCAGTATTTT.

The chain links TRBV4-1 to TRBJ2-1, with TRBD2 matching over 10 bases. Germline V gene data show CDR1 as MGHRA and CDR2 as YSYEKL. This CDR3 comprises 15 residues. The V segment lost 7 bases and the J segment 7 bases; nucleotides outside the gene matches: 10. The CDR3 sequence is CASTPLAGAVNEQFF. DNA for the CDR3: TGCGCCAGCACCCCCCTAGCGGGAGCTGTAAATGAGCAGTTCTTC.

This clonotype was seen many times. The gene calls are TRBV11-2 and TRBJ2-3, with D perhaps TRBD2 (5 bases). Looked up from germline, CDR1 is SGHAT and CDR2 is FQNNGV. Trimming took off 7 bases at V and 6 bases at J, with 23 bases between the two ends. This CDR3 has 16 residues. CDR3 in amino acids: CASTPTGVYGEDTQYF. CDR3 bases: TGTGCCAGCACCCCAACCGGAGTCTATGGGGAGGATACGCAGTATTTT.

This clonotype was seen at least ten times. The rearrangement uses TRBV5-1 and TRBJ1-2; 8 bases match TRBD1. Trimming took 0 bases from V and 8 from J; bases not matched to a gene: 15. This CDR3 contains 17 residues. Germline V gives CDR1 SGHRS, CDR2 YFSETQ. The CDR3 reads CASSLAPIGTGGRGYTF. The CDR3 DNA follows: TGCGCCAGCAGCTTGGCGCCAATCGGGACAGGCGGAAGAGGCTACACCTTC.

This clonotype has at least ten counts. The chain has TRBV19 and TRBJ1-2, with a weak D call TRBD1 (5 bases). Germline CDR1 and CDR2: LNHDA and SQIVND (reference sequence). The ends were cut back, 7 bases at V and 4 bases at J, with 19 bases in the middle. The CDR3 is 15 residues long. Here the CDR3 DNA reads TGTGCCAGTACTCAGGGAACAGGACCCCTCTATGGCTACACCTTC. Its protein is CASTQGTGPLYGYTF. The whole variable domain, filled in from reference TRBV19 and TRBJ1-2, reads DGGITQSPKYLFRKEGQNVTLSCEQNLNHDAMYWYRQDPGQGLRLIYYSQIVNDFQKGDIAEGYSVSREKKESFPLTVTSAQKNPTAFYLCASTQGTGPLYGYTFGSGTRLTVV.

This clonotype has a count of ten or more. CDR3 coding DNA: TGCGCCAGCAGCCAAGATAAGGTCGGGGGGGCCCGAGAGACCCAGTACTTC. Residues: CASSQDKVGGARETQYF. The chain carries TRBV4-1 and TRBJ2-5; 8 positions match TRBD2. Germline CDR1 is MGHRA and CDR2 is YSYEKL. The CDR3 runs to 17 residues. V shed 0 bases, J shed 4 bases, and the junction held 10 bases outside the gene matches.

This clonotype was seen many times. The genes are TRBV6-1 and TRBJ1-1, with D perhaps TRBD1 (5 bases). Germline CDR1 and CDR2: MNHNS and SASEGT. V lost 5 bases, J lost 1 base, and 14 bases lay in between. CDR3 length: 15 amino acids. This chain's CDR3 is CASSPLGRGNTEAFF. In nucleotides, the CDR3 is TGTGCCAGCAGTCCCTTGGGGAGGGGGAACACTGAAGCTTTCTTT.

This clonotype has ten or more counts. This chain uses TRBV6-6 with TRBJ2-1, with 10 bases aligning to TRBD1. CDR3 length equals 15 residues. The germline gives CDR1 MNHNY, CDR2 SVGAGI (reference sequence). With 5 bases clipped from V and 8 bases from J, the junction kept 9 bases outside the gene matches. CDR3 protein: CASSKGQGSIDEQFF. The CDR3 DNA reads TGTGCCAGCAGTAAGGGACAGGGGTCGATTGATGAGCAGTTCTTC.

This clonotype came up many times. This chain connects TRBV20-1 to TRBJ2-1, with 7 bases fitting TRBD2. CDR1 DFQATT and CDR2 SNEGSKA come from the germline V gene (reference sequence). V lost 5 bases, J lost 2 bases, and 3 bases stayed unmatched. The CDR3 length is 13 residues. The CDR3 nucleotides read TGCAGTGCTCCCCGGGGGGCCTACAATGAGCAGTTCTTC. This translates into CSAPRGAYNEQFF.

Many counts were recorded for this clonotype. This chain uses TRBV4-2 with TRBJ2-3; 7 bases agree with TRBD2. The CDR3 covers 18 residues. Per the germline V gene, CDR1 is LGHNA and CDR2 is YNFKEQ. V lost 1 base and J lost 4; bases outside the gene matches: 14. CDR3 coding DNA: TGTGCCAGCAGCCAAGGAGGCTCGGGGCGGGAGTGGGCAGATACGCAGTATTTT. Protein sequence: CASSQGGSGREWADTQYF.

This clonotype has at least ten counts. The chain carries TRBV29-1 and TRBJ2-1; 8 positions match TRBD2. The CDR3 runs to 13 residues. V dropped 4 bases and J dropped 7; count of bases not matched to a gene: 6. CDR1 is SQVTM and CDR2 is ANQGSEA in the germline V gene. The CDR3 DNA follows: TGCAGCGTTGCGGGGGGGCGTATAAATGAGCAGTTCTTC. Amino acid sequence: CSVAGGRINEQFF.

There are many counts of this clonotype. The chain employs TRBV10-2 and TRBJ2-5; tentative D call: TRBD2 (5 bases). The CDR3 loop spans 16 amino acids. V lost 4 bases, J lost 1 base, and 16 bases lay in between. Germline CDR1 is WSHSY and CDR2 is SAAADI. The CDR3 is CASSGLGSGSQETQYF. The DNA for the CDR3 is TGCGCCAGCAGTGGGCTGGGCAGCGGATCCCAAGAGACCCAGTACTTC.

This clonotype was observed many times. The chain carries TRBV28 and TRBJ2-7, with 8 bases that match TRBD1. Germline V gives CDR1 MDHEN, CDR2 SYDVKM. The CDR3 totals 13 residues. Unmatched junction bases numbered 5, after V lost 4 bases and J lost 6 bases. CDR3 nucleotide sequence: TGTGCCAGCAGTTCAGGACAGGGATCCGAGCAGTACTTC. It specifies CASSSGQGSEQYF.

In its sample, this clonotype was seen many times. The chain uses TRBV20-1 and TRBJ1-5; D unclear. CDR3 length equals 13 residues. CDR1 is DFQATT, CDR2 SNEGSKA, per germline (reference sequence). Trimming left V 5 bases short and J 0 bases short, with 8 bases between. CDR3 DNA sequence: TGCAGTGCTGGTGGGTATAGCAATCAGCCCCAGCATTTT. Protein: CSAGGYSNQPQHF.

This clonotype was detected many times. The V call is TRBV10-2, the J call TRBJ2-1; D is ambiguous. CDR1 is WSHSY and CDR2 is SAAADI in the germline V gene. This CDR3 is 16 amino acids long. The V end was cut by 8 bases, the J end by 0 bases, with 17 bases between. The CDR3 region is CASGSYPPSSYNEQFF. CDR3 nucleotides: TGCGCCAGCGGATCTTACCCACCGAGCTCCTACAATGAGCAGTTCTTC.

This clonotype has a count of ten or more. This sequence joins TRBV6-5 and TRBJ2-1; 11 nucleotides match TRBD2. This CDR3 spans 17 amino acids. Germline V gene data show CDR1 as MNHEY and CDR2 as SVGAGI. The V segment lost 0 bases and the J segment 3 bases; nucleotides outside the gene matches: 4. The CDR3, as DNA: TGTGCCAGCAGTTACTCGACTAGCGGGATGGACTACAATGAGCAGTTCTTC. This sequence encodes CASSYSTSGMDYNEQFF.

Of note for this clonotype: A much larger clonotype is one base distant, so this may be a read error. V gene TRBV29-1 combines with J gene TRBJ2-3; D unclear. Germline V gene data show CDR1 as SQVTM and CDR2 as ANQGSEA. The V and J ends lost 8 bases and 0 bases respectively, with 3 bases between them. This CDR3 contains 10 residues. CDR3 loop: CSISTDTQYF. The DNA for the CDR3 is TGCAGCATTAGCACAGATACGCAGTATTTT.

This clonotype has just a few counts. The chain joins TRBV5-1 to TRBJ2-5; the D is unclear. V lost 1 base to trimming and J lost 2 bases, with 6 bases between them. This CDR3 contains 13 residues. The germline gives CDR1 SGHRS, CDR2 YFSETQ. The CDR3 DNA reads TGCGCCAGCAGCTTGCTCCAACAAGAGACCCAGTACTTC. It yields the protein CASSLLQQETQYF.

This clonotype was detected many times. DNA for the CDR3: TGTGCCAGCAGTTTAAGGTCGGTGGGCGAGCAGTACTTC. Encoded protein: CASSLRSVGEQYF. The gene calls are TRBV27 and TRBJ2-7; D call uncertain. The V end was cut by 2 bases, the J end by 6 bases, with 11 bases between. This CDR3 has 13 amino acids. From germline, CDR1 is MNHEY and CDR2 SMNVEV (reference sequence).

This clonotype has a count of ten or more. The V gene is TRBV19, the J gene TRBJ2-5; 12 bases are a match to TRBD2. CDR1 and CDR2 from the germline V gene are LNHDA and SQIVND (reference sequence). The CDR3 consists of 15 residues. The V gene end was trimmed by 7 bases and the J gene end by 5 bases; junction bases not matched to a gene: 8. The CDR3 nucleotides are TGTGCCAGTACCCCGGGCGGGACTAGCGGGGAGACCCAGTACTTC. Translated, it gives CASTPGGTSGETQYF. Complete variable domain (other parts from reference TRBV19 and TRBJ2-5): DGGITQSPKYLFRKEGQNVTLSCEQNLNHDAMYWYRQDPGQGLRLIYYSQIVNDFQKGDIAEGYSVSREKKESFPLTVTSAQKNPTAFYLCASTPGGTSGETQYFGPGTRLLVL.

There are many counts of this clonotype. The chain combines TRBV20-1 with TRBJ2-1; TRBD2 matches at 11 bases. There are 16 residues in the CDR3. J gave up 7 bases and V 6 bases, and 14 bases lay outside the gene matches. Germline V gene sequence: CDR1 DFQATT, CDR2 SNEGSKA (reference sequence). DNA for the CDR3: TGCAGTGCGGGGGGGTCCGGGACTAGCGGACGAAATGAGCAGTTCTTC. It yields the protein CSAGGSGTSGRNEQFF.

This clonotype was recorded at least ten times. J is TRBJ2-2 and V is TRBV11-2; D is perhaps TRBD1 (6 bases). The V gene's germline CDR1 is SGHAT and CDR2 FQNNGV. V was pared by 4 bases and J by 1 base, with 10 bases between. The CDR3 is 15 residues long. CDR3 DNA sequence: TGTGCCAGCAGCTCGCAGGGGTGGAACACCGGGGAGCTGTTTTTT. Its protein product is CASSSQGWNTGELFF. The full variable domain, in which reference TRBV11-2 and TRBJ2-2 provide the parts outside the CDR3, is EAGVAQSPRYKIIEKRQSVAFWCNPISGHATLYWYQQILGQGPKLLIQFQNNGVVDDSQLPKDRFSAERLKGVDSTLKIQPAKLEDSAVYLCASSSQGWNTGELFFGEGSRLTVL.

This clonotype was counted at least ten times. The gene calls are TRBV20-1 and TRBJ2-1; D perhaps matches TRBD2 (5 bases). This CDR3 has 14 amino acids. In germline, CDR1 is DFQATT, CDR2 SNEGSKA (reference sequence). V lost 6 bases and J 5 bases, leaving 17 bases between the germline ends. CDR3 sequence reads: CSALWLAGNNEQFF. The CDR3 nucleotides read TGCAGTGCGCTCTGGCTCGCGGGCAACAATGAGCAGTTCTTC.

This chain uses TRBV5-8 with TRBJ2-5; D is ambiguous. The CDR3 runs 13 residues. The germline V gene has CDR1 SGHTS and CDR2 YDEGEE. Trimming removed 0 bases from V and 7 bases from J, with 10 bases in between. The CDR3 DNA follows: TGTGCCAGCAGCTTGGGCCTTCGCGGGACCCAGTACTTC. Protein sequence: CASSLGLRGTQYF.

The CDR3 here is CASSLTNSAGGGNEQFF. CDR3 nucleotides: TGCGCCAGCAGCCTCACCAACTCAGCGGGGGGTGGCAATGAGCAGTTCTTC. The V call is TRBV4-1, the J call TRBJ2-1; 9 positions agree with TRBD2. CDR3 size: 17 residues. CDR1 MGHRA and CDR2 YSYEKL come from the germline V gene. Trimming took 4 bases from V and 6 from J; bases not matched to a gene: 13.

V gene TRBV6-5 combines with J gene TRBJ1-6; 7 bases match TRBD1. The CDR3 extends over 15 amino acids. Germline CDR1 is MNHEY and CDR2 is SVGAGI. V lost 3 bases to trimming and J lost 5 bases; unmatched junction nucleotides: 4. The CDR3 region is CASSYYGQDNSPLHF. CDR3 nucleotides: TGTGCCAGCAGTTATTACGGACAGGATAATTCACCCCTCCACTTT.

In its sample, this clonotype was seen many times. Mismatch with germline at one junction end may stem from a read error. This chain joins TRBV5-1 and TRBJ1-2, with D uncertain. Germline V gives CDR1 SGHRS, CDR2 YFSETQ. This CDR3 region has 12 residues. CDR3 DNA: TGTGCCAGCAGCTTAGATGGTTATGGCTACACCTTC. This codes for CASSLDGYGYTF.